What follows are 21 T cell receptor beta chains derived from one specimen sequenced in a study of blood T cells in healthy people across ages. Sample-barcoded 5' priming and a J-beta primer mix drove a second PCR of roughly 7 to 11 cycles. From the 5' RACE reads, TCRdb called clonotypes with MiXCR, one entry per CDR3 protein. The table shows 1,100,000 or so distinct CDR3 sequences, with around 45% occurring only once. The source material was blood. The receptors stem from a woman aged 55-70 years in good health.

The chain employs TRBV7-9 and TRBJ2-1; TRBD1 aligns across 8 bases. Germline V gene lookup returns CDR1 SEHNR and CDR2 FQNEAQ (reference sequence). The CDR3 totals 15 residues. Trimming cost V 1 base and J 6 bases; bases outside gene matches: 5. The CDR3: CASSLVGTGPNEQFF. CDR3 nucleotide sequence: TGTGCCAGCAGCTTAGTAGGGACAGGCCCCAATGAGCAGTTCTTC.

V gene TRBV30 combines with J gene TRBJ2-3; 11 nucleotides align to TRBD1. The CDR3 consists of 15 residues. V trimming: 2 bases; J trimming: 4 bases; junction bases outside the gene matches: 5. From germline, CDR1 is GTSNPN and CDR2 SVGIG (reference sequence). The CDR3, as DNA: TGTGCCTGGAGTCCGGGACAGGGGGTCTCAGATACGCAGTATTTT. Its translation is CAWSPGQGVSDTQYF.

This clonotype was detected once. This could be a read error, since a much larger clone is one nucleotide away. The chain employs TRBV10-3 and TRBJ2-7; 12 nucleotides line up with TRBD2. The CDR3 covers 13 residues. Germline V CDR1 and CDR2: ENHRY, SYGVKD. V was clipped by 8 bases and J by 7 bases; unmatched bases: 6. The CDR3 reads CAILAGGTGEQYF. In nucleotides, the CDR3 is TGTGCCATCCTAGCGGGAGGGACGGGTGAGCAGTACTTC.

The chain uses TRBV5-4 and TRBJ2-5, with TRBD1 as a possible D gene (6 bases). The V gene's germline CDR1 is SGHNT and CDR2 YYREEE (reference sequence). The CDR3 covers 16 residues. V shed 1 base and J shed 1 base, with 14 bases lying between them. The CDR3 DNA reads TGTGCCAGCAGCTTGTCCCTACAGGGACCCCAAGAGACCCAGTACTTC. Translating gives CASSLSLQGPQETQYF.

This clonotype was counted between two and nine times. The chain combines TRBV20-1 with TRBJ2-4; possible D gene TRBD2, 6 bases. The germline V gene encodes CDR1 DFQATT and CDR2 SNEGSKA (reference sequence). This CDR3 spans 14 amino acids. CDR3 protein: CSFASGLSIEGQYF. The DNA for the CDR3 is TGCAGCTTCGCCTCGGGACTGTCAATTGAAGGGCAGTACTTC.

Points on this clonotype: A read error may produce the germline difference seen at one junction end. V is TRBV5-1 and J is TRBJ2-1; 8 bases agree with TRBD2. The CDR3 is 16 residues long. Germline V lookup: CDR1 SGHRS, CDR2 YFSETQ. For the CDR3, the DNA is TGCGCCAGCAACTTGGCCTTAGCGGGAACCTACAATGAGCAGTTCTTC. Its translation is CASNLALAGTYNEQFF. The full variable domain, rest sourced from reference TRBV5-1 and TRBJ2-1, is KAGVTQTPRYLIKTRGQQVTLSCSPISGHRSVSWYQQTPGQGLQFLFEYFSETQRNKGNFPGRFSGRQFSNSRSEMNVSTLELGDSALYLCASNLALAGTYNEQFFGPGTRLTVL.

The V call is TRBV4-3, the J call TRBJ2-1, with TRBD2 identical over 7 bases. Germline V lookup: CDR1 LGHNA, CDR2 YSLEER. With V trimmed by 1 base and J by 6 bases, 9 bases remained unmatched. The CDR3 consists of 16 residues. CDR3 nucleotide sequence: TGCGCCAGCAGCCAAGGGGCTAGCGGAAATAGCAATGAGCAGTTCTTC. Its translation is CASSQGASGNSNEQFF.

In this sample, this clonotype turned up a few times. The chain has TRBV10-3 and TRBJ2-3; tentatively, D is TRBD2 (5 bases). V was clipped by 5 bases and J by 3 bases, with 15 bases between them. The CDR3 runs to 15 residues. The germline gives CDR1 ENHRY, CDR2 SYGVKD. CDR3 protein: CAISPSPDSTDTQYF. In nucleotides, the CDR3 is TGTGCCATCAGTCCTAGTCCGGACTCTACAGATACGCAGTATTTT.

The rearrangement joins TRBV15 to TRBJ2-7, with 14 bases that match TRBD2. This CDR3 comprises 15 residues. With V trimmed by 5 bases and J by 3 bases, 3 bases remained unmatched. Germline V gene data show CDR1 as LNHNV and CDR2 as YYDKDF (reference sequence). Here the CDR3 reads CATSDGLAGGYEQYF. The CDR3 bases are TGTGCCACCAGCGACGGACTAGCGGGAGGCTACGAGCAGTACTTC.

The CDR3 DNA reads TGTGCCAGCAGTAAGCGGCTAGCGGACTCGGGGTATTTT. Translation gives CASSKRLADSGYF. The V gene is TRBV2, the J gene TRBJ2-3; 7 bases fit TRBD2. The germline V gene has CDR1 SNHLY and CDR2 FYNNEI. V lost 5 bases to trimming and J lost 14 bases; unmatched junction nucleotides: 13. This CDR3 is built from 13 residues.

The J gene is TRBJ1-4, the V gene TRBV3-1; TRBD1 agrees at 9 bases. Germline V gene lookup returns CDR1 LGHDT and CDR2 YNNKEL (reference sequence). Germline trimming cut 4 bases from V and 8 bases from J; bases unmatched to any gene: 2. This CDR3 contains 13 residues. The CDR3 spells CASSLGQGEKLFF. The CDR3 DNA reads as TGTGCCAGCAGCCTGGGACAGGGAGAAAAACTGTTTTTT.

There are many counts of this clonotype. This chain connects TRBV29-1 to TRBJ1-5; TRBD1 might be the D (5 bases). The CDR3 consists of 12 residues. CDR1 and CDR2 (germline): SQVTM, ANQGSEA. V was pared by 4 bases and J by 6 bases, with 10 bases between. The CDR3 region is CSVGSGRQPQHF. The CDR3 DNA follows: TGCAGCGTTGGTTCAGGGCGTCAGCCCCAGCATTTT.

This chain links TRBV5-1 with TRBJ2-7; D is undetermined. The J call is in doubt because the DNA end fits TRBJ2-4 better. The germline V gene has CDR1 SGHRS and CDR2 YFSETQ. This CDR3 has 14 residues. This chain's CDR3 is CASSVARHPNIQYF. In nucleotides, the CDR3 is TGCGCCAGCAGCGTGGCCCGGCATCCTAACATTCAGTACTTC.

This clonotype was seen a few times. V and J are TRBV6-6 and TRBJ1-2; tentative D call: TRBD1 (5 bases). CDR3 size: 12 residues. V dropped 10 bases and J dropped 2 bases, with 11 bases sitting between them. Germline assignment: CDR1 MNHNY and CDR2 SVGAGI (reference sequence). CDR3 DNA sequence: TGTGCCACCGTGGGGGGAAACTATGGCTACACCTTC. Its translation: CATVGGNYGYTF.

The chain is built from TRBV5-1 and TRBJ1-1; D is unclear. Trimming pared 2 bases from V and 2 bases from J, leaving 7 bases between. The CDR3 loop spans 13 amino acids. The germline V gene encodes CDR1 SGHRS and CDR2 YFSETQ. The CDR3 here is CASSFDANTEAFF. For the CDR3, the DNA is TGCGCCAGCAGCTTCGACGCTAACACTGAAGCTTTCTTT.

The genes are TRBV6-6 and TRBJ2-5, with D perhaps matching TRBD1 (5 bases). Germline lookup yields CDR1 MNHNY and CDR2 SVGAGI (reference sequence). Trimming shortened V by 5 bases and J by 5 bases, and 15 bases separated the two germline ends. This CDR3 region has 14 residues. The DNA of the CDR3 is TGTGCCAGCAGTCAGAAAGGGGTGGGGGAGACCCAGTACTTC. It is translated as CASSQKGVGETQYF.

At least ten counts were recorded for this clonotype. The V call is TRBV5-1, the J call TRBJ2-6, with D tentatively TRBD1 (6 bases). Germline-derived CDR1 and CDR2 are SGHRS and YFSETQ. CDR3 length: 16 amino acids. The V end was cut by 4 bases, the J end by 1 base, with 12 bases between. The CDR3 nucleotides are TGCGCCAGCAGCCCGAAGACAGGTTCTGGGGCCAACGTCCTGACTTTC. Residues: CASSPKTGSGANVLTF.

A few counts support this clonotype. This rearrangement joins TRBV5-6 to TRBJ2-3; TRBD2 aligns across 15 bases. There are 16 residues in the CDR3. J was trimmed by 6 bases and V by 3 bases; bases with no gene match: 5. The V gene's germline CDR1 is SGHDT and CDR2 YYEEEE. CDR3 region: CASSWGLAGGQDTQYF. The CDR3 DNA reads as TGTGCCAGCAGCTGGGGACTAGCGGGAGGCCAGGATACGCAGTATTTT. The complete variable domain, with remaining parts taken from reference TRBV5-6 and TRBJ2-3, reads DAGVTQSPTHLIKTRGQQVTLRCSPKSGHDTVSWYQQALGQGPQFIFQYYEEEERQRGNFPDRFSGHQFPNYSSELNVNALLLGDSALYLCASSWGLAGGQDTQYFGPGTRLTVL.

The chain employs TRBV6-1 and TRBJ2-3; D is tentatively TRBD1 or TRBD2 (6 bases each). This CDR3 has 14 residues. The germline V gene encodes CDR1 MNHNS and CDR2 SASEGT. Trimming stripped 1 base from V and 8 bases from J, with 13 bases between. CDR3 residues: CASSEGGGLGTQYF. CDR3 DNA sequence: TGTGCCAGCAGTGAAGGAGGGGGGCTCGGTACGCAGTATTTT.

The sample holds a few counts of this clonotype. The rearrangement joins TRBV12-3 or TRBV12-4 to TRBJ2-7; 9 bases match TRBD2. V lost 3 bases to trimming and J lost 2 bases; unmatched junction nucleotides: 11. The CDR3 runs to 17 residues. The CDR3 DNA reads as TGTGCCAGCAGTTTCCACACCCTTAGCGGGAGCCCCTACGAGCAGTACTTC. Translated, it gives CASSFHTLSGSPYEQYF.

A remark on this clonotype: The junction and the germline gene differ at one end; a read error may be behind it. The CDR3 nucleotides read TGTGCCAGCAGTTACGGGACAGGAGCCGCCGGTAGACAGCCCCAGGATTTT. It translates to CASSYGTGAAGRQPQDF. The chain joins TRBV6-6 to TRBJ1-5, with 8 bases that match TRBD1. Looked up from germline, CDR1 is MNHNY and CDR2 is SVGAGI (reference sequence). The CDR3 has 17 residues.